Below, one T cell receptor (beta chain) is given with its context. This clonotype showed up many times. The antigen it recognizes is unknown. No much larger clone exists at a distance of one base, and base qualities are not known. The TCR beta CDR3 regions were amplified from the RNA transcripts. For the first round of RT-PCR on the TCR CDR3, the HTBI primer set was used together with the Qiagen OneStep RT-PCR kit. Libraries were constructed in a second round of multiplex PCR, after which size selection and purification were performed. Paired-end sequencing of the libraries was performed with 100 bp reads on an Illumina HiSeq2000. As for the authors' bioinformatics: SOAPnuke was used to process the raw data, removing reads that contained adapters or uncalled bases, had a mean Phred below 15, or lacked an exact match to the constant primer or identifier. High-quality paired reads were merged with COPE v1.2.5, and unique nucleotide sequences were defined as clonotypes. Clonotypes were aligned to IMGT TRBV, TRBD and TRBJ reference segments using MiTCR v1.1. The analysis was restricted to V-J combinations with a frequency above 0.0001, which together covered about 99% of the repertoires. A TCS score was defined as the ratio of F50 (clonal expansion) to E x V (chaos), with BLOSUM62-based TCRdist applied between CDR3 peptides within each V-J. Welch's t-statistics and random forest reduced approximately 520 V-J features to roughly 13, which were used in a naive Bayes classifier (R e1071). TCRdb trimmed the raw reads at Q25, called clones with MiXCR and kept productive beta chains. Each CDR3 protein appears once, grouped with its most common genes and DNA. TCRdb's processing, not the authors', yielded these V and J calls. Across this sample there are 500,000 to 650,000 distinct CDR3 sequences, with roughly 15% seen only once. Of the sample, around 13% is held by the ten largest clones.

Moderately to severely active disease, a Clinical Activity Score of at least 3, a NOSPECS grade of at least 4, and a duration under 3 months were present in ophthalmopathy patients. Any patient with an uncontrolled infection, another autoimmune disease, pregnancy or lactation was excluded. Clinical symptoms, serum thyroxine and TRAb, thyroid ultrasound, and orbital computed tomography formed the basis for the diagnoses. Ficoll-Paque density gradient centrifugation was used to isolate PBMCs from about 10 ml of fresh peripheral blood. Trizol reagent was used to extract total RNA, and RNA quality was then checked on an Agilent 2100 Bioanalyzer. The sample belongs to a study of T cells in Graves' hyperthyroidism and ophthalmopathy (dated by TCRdb to about 2019). Background for the entire study: Peripheral blood samples were taken at initial diagnosis, before any treatment was given. The paper describes TCR Vbeta CDR3 sequencing of roughly 130 peripheral blood samples, made up of under 50 ophthalmopathy patients, around 78 hyperthyroidism patients and 17 progressor patients. To identify TCR V-J signatures that set the groups apart, the researchers used a discovery cohort of 100 patients, made up of 40 to 45 with Graves' ophthalmopathy and some 55 with stable Graves' hyperthyroidism. Once sampling was done, hyperthyroidism patients were given methimazole at a starting dose of 30 mg daily, whereas ophthalmopathy patients were given high-dose intravenous methylprednisolone. Prospective prediction of ophthalmopathy was tested in an independent validation cohort consisting of some 19 hyperthyroidism patients and about 17 patients who later progressed to ophthalmopathy. In several Graves' hyperthyroidism patients, the study also compared T-cell repertoires from thyroid tissue with T-cell repertoires from blood. For training and testing, the 100 or so patients in the discovery cohort were randomly divided in a 7:3 ratio.

Broader findings and caveats from the paper: No statistical method was used to fix the sample size in advance, and group allocation was not hidden from the investigators. A 13 V-J signature model separated ophthalmopathy from stable hyperthyroidism, with around 88% sensitivity and roughly 81% specificity in cross-validation and 80%/75% in testing. Blood samples also contained most of the expanded thyroid clonotypes (frequency above 0.001), which suggests that blood repertoires may reflect thyroid immune responses. In validation, the model predicted progression to ophthalmopathy with 65% to 71% sensitivity and roughly 72% specificity, a median of 6.5 months before onset.

Taken from the germline V gene (reference sequence), the CDR1 and CDR2 loops are SEHNR and FQNEAQ. The CDR3 measures 13 amino acids from cysteine to phenylalanine. Just the 39-base CDR3 DNA is kept, in frame starting at base 1. Trimming at the junction amounts to 1 base on V and 12 bases on J, and the germline ends lie 15 bases apart. What was sequenced was blood. The TCR comes from a woman between 45 and 60 years old with Graves' ophthalmopathy. The chain employs TRBV7-9 and TRBJ1-2; 5 matching bases give a weak D call of TRBD1. The nucleotide sequence is given as TGTGCCAGCAGCTTAGGCGTGACAGCTTACCACACCTTC. This yields the protein CASSLGVTAYHTF.